This note documents a single TCR beta chain sequence. This sample is part of a study of blood T cell repertoires in COVID-19. Study background: Acute-phase and convalescent COVID-19 samples originated in the United States, Italy and Spain. From T cells, B-cell-depleted T cells, or PBMCs came the material, which was cDNA or gDNA.

The germline gives CDR1 MNHEY, CDR2 SMNVEV (reference sequence). The CDR3 covers 13 residues. Trimming removed 7 bases from V and 1 base from J, with 9 bases in between. Original analysis: Scientists estimated how many nucleated cells there were by amplifying reference gene primers. The assay was immunoSEQ multiplex PCR, and TCRdb's table has in-frame clones only and misses some. D and trimming were read from the DNA, whereas the V and J calls and clone size are those reported in that table. The sample consists of about 230,000 clones, 80% to 90% of them appearing once. Enrolled during active infection, Seattle patients were then followed longitudinally.

Sequencing was performed on peripheral blood. The receptor was isolated from a man in his fifties with COVID-19, enrolled during active disease. The chain recombines TRBV27 with TRBJ2-3; tentatively, D is TRBD2 (6 bases). CDR3 residues: CASKQRGTDTQYF. The DNA for the CDR3 is TGTGCCAGCAAACAGCGGGGCACAGATACGCAGTATTTT.